This passage covers 9 T cell receptor beta chains from one sample sequenced in a study of T cells in Graves' hyperthyroidism and ophthalmopathy (dated by TCRdb to between 2019 and 2020). Preparation of the library involved multiplex PCR. Data came from an Illumina HiSeq 2000. The TCR beta CDR3 regions were amplified from the RNA transcripts. The first round of RT-PCR for the TCR CDR3 was performed with the HTBI primer set and the Qiagen OneStep RT-PCR kit. The public reads were reprocessed in TCRdb via fastp at Q25 and MiXCR, keeping in-frame beta chains. A single entry per CDR3 protein holds the most common genes and DNA from its merged rows. The sample has roughly 570,000 distinct CDR3 sequences on record, around 42% of them singletons. The ten largest account for about 20% of the sample. The sequenced material came from peripheral blood or thyroid tissue (not recorded which). These receptors all come from an adult woman with Graves' disease, either hyperthyroidism or ophthalmopathy (not recorded which).

Remarks on this clonotype: One end of the junction varies from germline; a read error may be responsible. The CDR3 nucleotides are TGTGCCATCAGTGATGGCGGGACGAGCTCCTACAATTCACCCCTCCACTTT. Protein sequence: CAISDGGTSSYNSPLHF. The chain uses TRBV10-3 and TRBJ1-6; possible D gene TRBD1, 5 bases. Looked up from germline, CDR1 is ENHRY and CDR2 is SYGVKD. The CDR3 extends over 17 amino acids.

The rearrangement links TRBV7-2 to TRBJ1-4; TRBD1 agrees at 9 bases. After removal of 5 bases from V and 9 bases from J, the junction contained 13 bases not matched to a gene. This CDR3 spans 16 amino acids. Germline V gives CDR1 SGHTA, CDR2 FQGNSA. CDR3 loop: CASSAGQGNLGKKLFF. The CDR3 nucleotides read TGTGCCAGCAGCGCCGGACAGGGGAACCTCGGGAAAAAACTGTTTTTT.

The rearrangement uses TRBV29-1 and TRBJ2-7; no definite D call. CDR3 size: 12 residues. V lost 5 bases and J lost 1, with 9 bases in between. From germline, CDR1 is SQVTM and CDR2 ANQGSEA. The CDR3 protein is CSVNLPSYEQYF. The CDR3 DNA reads TGCAGCGTTAACTTGCCATCCTACGAGCAGTACTTC.

The chain joins TRBV7-9 to TRBJ2-5, with D maybe TRBD1 (5 bases). The germline gives CDR1 SEHNR, CDR2 FQNEAQ (reference sequence). CDR3 length: 11 amino acids. V was trimmed by 3 bases and J by 7 bases, leaving 6 bases between them. The CDR3 DNA follows: TGTGCCAGCAGCTTTCAGGGGACCCAGTACTTC. This sequence encodes CASSFQGTQYF.

This clonotype came up many times. The genes are TRBV7-9 and TRBJ1-2; maybe TRBD1 (6 bases). Looked up from germline, CDR1 is SEHNR and CDR2 is FQNEAQ (reference sequence). The CDR3 length is 15 residues. The V and J ends lost 3 bases and 2 bases respectively, with 13 bases between them. The CDR3 DNA reads TGTGCCAGCAGCTTGGGACACAATAGAAACTATGGCTACACCTTC. Amino acid sequence: CASSLGHNRNYGYTF.

This clonotype was detected ten times or more. The gene calls are TRBV12-3 or TRBV12-4 and TRBJ1-1, with D hard to call. The V gene lost 5 bases and the J gene lost 5 bases, with 12 bases spanning the gap. The CDR3 length is 13 residues. CDR3 amino acids: CASSHWGGTEAFF. CDR3 sequence (DNA): TGTGCCAGCAGTCACTGGGGAGGGACTGAAGCTTTCTTT.

This clonotype has ten or more counts. The chain carries TRBV5-1 and TRBJ1-2, with D unclear. CDR3 length equals 15 residues. Germline CDR1 is SGHRS and CDR2 is YFSETQ. Trimming stripped 1 base from V and 1 base from J, with 11 bases between. CDR3 nucleotide sequence: TGCGCCAGCAGCTTGTCGGCAGCGAATAACTATGGCTACACCTTC. Amino acids: CASSLSAANNYGYTF.

The table lists this clonotype with many counts. Germline is not matched at one junction end, which may reflect a read error. V is TRBV2 and J is TRBJ2-5; D remains ambiguous. From germline, CDR1 is SNHLY and CDR2 FYNNEI. The CDR3 runs to 13 residues. The CDR3 DNA is TGTGCCAGCTGGGTGTACCCTAAAGAGACCCAGTATTTC. Encoded protein: CASWVYPKETQYF. The full variable domain, in which reference TRBV2 and TRBJ2-5 provide the parts outside the CDR3, is EPEVTQTPSHQVTQMGQEVILRCVPISNHLYFYWYRQILGQKVEFLVSFYNNEISEKSEIFDDQFSVERPDGSNFTLKIRSTKLEDSAMYFCASWVYPKETQYFGPGTRLLVL.

V and J are TRBV2 and TRBJ1-5, with D possibly being TRBD1 (5 bases). Trimming stripped 10 bases from V and 2 bases from J, with 24 bases between. Germline CDR1 SNHLY, CDR2 FYNNEI. The CDR3 runs to 17 residues. CDR3 amino acids: CATLAGDTGGGNQPQHF. The CDR3, as DNA: TGTGCCACACTAGCGGGTGATACCGGGGGGGGCAATCAGCCCCAGCATTTT.